The sequence of this T cell receptor beta chain was determined in a study of blood T cell repertoires in COVID-19. Repertoires were generated with immunoSEQ multiplex PCR, while TCRdb's copy carries only in-frame clones and drops some. The sample holds more than 200,000 clones, under 85% seen once. The CDR3 covers 15 residues. Trimming shortened V by 3 bases and J by 0 bases, and 10 bases separated the two germline ends. Germline CDR1 SEHNR, CDR2 FQNEAQ (reference sequence). The study drew participants aged about 18 to 89 years from about two dozen US areas. Clinical history reported by participants formed the basis on which cohorts were assigned.

This receptor was obtained from a man aged 55 to 70 who had recovered from COVID-19. What was sequenced was PBMCs or T cells enriched from blood (not recorded which). This chain uses TRBV7-9 with TRBJ2-3; D may be TRBD1 (5 bases). CDR3 DNA sequence: TGTGCCAGCAGCTTGCGGCAGGGCAGCACAGATACGCAGTATTTT. Protein product: CASSLRQGSTDTQYF.